The TCR beta chain described here comes from a study of human T cells and chemical hapten exposure. Study summary: The variation in per-sample TCR yields arose mainly from small differences in pooled library volumes. Study-wide findings and caveats: Sensitizing to DPC left TCRs with a frequency above 1 in 1000 unaltered.

Extraction of total RNA was performed on unfractionated whole blood. In its sample, this clonotype was seen a few times. The antigen remains unidentified. Each cDNA molecule in the library carried unique molecular identifiers. Each CDR3 protein is one row after TCRdb ran MiXCR on the 5' RACE reads. The data contain 65,000 to 90,000 distinct CDR3 sequences, 15% to 20% of them singletons. CDR1 and CDR2 from the germline V gene are DFQATT and SNEGSKA (reference sequence). With 2 bases removed from V and 0 bases from J, the gap between germline ends came to 17 bases. The CDR3 loop spans 16 amino acids. The genes are TRBV20-1 and TRBJ2-7, with a tentative D call TRBD2 (7 bases). The sequence was obtained from a female donor in good health. The CDR3 region has the DNA TGCAGTGCTAGACCCCTAGGGGGGGGCTACTCCTACGAGCAGTACTTC. It encodes CSARPLGGGYSYEQYF.